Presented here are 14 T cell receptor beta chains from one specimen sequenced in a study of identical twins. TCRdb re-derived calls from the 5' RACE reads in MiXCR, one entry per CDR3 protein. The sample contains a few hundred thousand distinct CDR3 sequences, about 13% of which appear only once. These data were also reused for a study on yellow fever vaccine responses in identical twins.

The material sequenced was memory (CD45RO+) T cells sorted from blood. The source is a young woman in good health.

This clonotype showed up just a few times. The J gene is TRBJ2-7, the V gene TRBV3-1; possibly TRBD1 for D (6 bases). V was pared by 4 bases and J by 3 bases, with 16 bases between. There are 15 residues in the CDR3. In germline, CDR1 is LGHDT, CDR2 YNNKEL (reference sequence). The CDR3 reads CASSPPDRGGYEQYF. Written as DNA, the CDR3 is TGTGCCAGCAGCCCGCCGGACAGAGGCGGCTACGAGCAGTACTTC.

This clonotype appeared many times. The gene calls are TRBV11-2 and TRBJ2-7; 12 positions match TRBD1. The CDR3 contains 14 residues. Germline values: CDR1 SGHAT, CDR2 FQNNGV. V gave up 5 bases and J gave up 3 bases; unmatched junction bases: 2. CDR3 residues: CASSRDRGRYEQYF. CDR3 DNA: TGTGCCAGCAGCCGGGACAGGGGGCGCTACGAGCAGTACTTC.

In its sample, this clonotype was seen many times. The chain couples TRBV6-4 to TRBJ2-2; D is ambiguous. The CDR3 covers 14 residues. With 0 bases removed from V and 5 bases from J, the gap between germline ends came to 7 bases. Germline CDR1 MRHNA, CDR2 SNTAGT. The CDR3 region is CASSDSSDTGELFF. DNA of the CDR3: TGTGCCAGCAGTGACTCTTCCGATACCGGGGAGCTGTTTTTT.

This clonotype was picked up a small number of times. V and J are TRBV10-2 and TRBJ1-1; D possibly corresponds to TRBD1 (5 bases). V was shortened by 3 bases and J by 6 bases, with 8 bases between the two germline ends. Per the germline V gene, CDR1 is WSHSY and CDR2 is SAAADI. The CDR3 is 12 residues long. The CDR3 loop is CASSEGAAEAFF. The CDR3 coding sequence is TGCGCCAGCAGTGAAGGGGCCGCTGAAGCTTTCTTT.

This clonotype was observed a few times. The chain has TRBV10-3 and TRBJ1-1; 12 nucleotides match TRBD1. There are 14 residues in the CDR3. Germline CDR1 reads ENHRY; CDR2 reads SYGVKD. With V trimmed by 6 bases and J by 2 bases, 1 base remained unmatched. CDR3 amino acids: CAIRGQGANTEAFF. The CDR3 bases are TGTGCCATCAGGGGACAGGGGGCTAACACTGAAGCTTTCTTT.

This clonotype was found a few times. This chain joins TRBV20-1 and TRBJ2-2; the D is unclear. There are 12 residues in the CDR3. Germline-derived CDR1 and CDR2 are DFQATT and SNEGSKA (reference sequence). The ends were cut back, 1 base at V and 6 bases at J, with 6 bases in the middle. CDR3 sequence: CSARALAGELFF. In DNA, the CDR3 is TGCAGTGCTAGAGCGCTCGCCGGGGAGCTGTTTTTT.

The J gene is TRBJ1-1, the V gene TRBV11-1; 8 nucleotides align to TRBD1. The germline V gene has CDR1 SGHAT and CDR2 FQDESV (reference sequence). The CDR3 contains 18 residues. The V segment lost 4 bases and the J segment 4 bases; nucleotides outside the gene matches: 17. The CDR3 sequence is CASSYPAIGTGESTEAFF. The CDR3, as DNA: TGTGCCAGCAGCTATCCTGCCATCGGGACAGGAGAAAGCACTGAAGCTTTCTTT.

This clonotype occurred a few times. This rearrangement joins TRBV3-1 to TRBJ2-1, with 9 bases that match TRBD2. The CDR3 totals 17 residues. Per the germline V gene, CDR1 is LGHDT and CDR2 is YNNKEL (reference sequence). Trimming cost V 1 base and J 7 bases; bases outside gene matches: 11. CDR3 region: CASSQGPSGLAINEQFF. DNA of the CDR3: TGTGCCAGCAGCCAAGGCCCGTCGGGACTAGCCATAAATGAGCAGTTCTTC.

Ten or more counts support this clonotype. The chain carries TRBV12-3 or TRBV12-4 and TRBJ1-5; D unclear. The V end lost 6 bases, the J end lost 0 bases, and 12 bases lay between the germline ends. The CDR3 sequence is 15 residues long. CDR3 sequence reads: CASRPTSNSNQPQHF. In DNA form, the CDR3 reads TGTGCCAGCAGACCCACAAGTAATAGCAATCAGCCCCAGCATTTT.

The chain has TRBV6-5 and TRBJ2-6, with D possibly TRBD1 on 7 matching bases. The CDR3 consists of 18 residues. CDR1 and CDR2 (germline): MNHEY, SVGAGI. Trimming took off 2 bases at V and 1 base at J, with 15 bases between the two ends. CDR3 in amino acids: CASSYTGRGESGANVLTF. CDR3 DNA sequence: TGTGCCAGCAGTTACACGGGCAGGGGGGAATCTGGGGCCAACGTCCTGACTTTC.

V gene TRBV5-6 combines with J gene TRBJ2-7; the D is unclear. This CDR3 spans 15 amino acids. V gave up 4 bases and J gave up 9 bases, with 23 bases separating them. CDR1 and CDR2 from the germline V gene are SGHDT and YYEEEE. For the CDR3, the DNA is TGTGCCAGCAGCCTCGGGCTCGGAAGGGTAGTGGGGCAGTACTTC. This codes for CASSLGLGRVVGQYF. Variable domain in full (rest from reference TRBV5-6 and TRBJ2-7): DAGVTQSPTHLIKTRGQQVTLRCSPKSGHDTVSWYQQALGQGPQFIFQYYEEEERQRGNFPDRFSGHQFPNYSSELNVNALLLGDSALYLCASSLGLGRVVGQYFGPGTRLTVT.

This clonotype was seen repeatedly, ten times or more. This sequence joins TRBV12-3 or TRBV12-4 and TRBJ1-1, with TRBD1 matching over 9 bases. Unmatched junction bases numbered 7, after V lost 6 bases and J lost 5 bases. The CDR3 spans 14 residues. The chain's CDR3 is CASSLRQGGTEAFF. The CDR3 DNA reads TGTGCCAGCAGCCTAAGACAGGGGGGGACTGAAGCTTTCTTT.

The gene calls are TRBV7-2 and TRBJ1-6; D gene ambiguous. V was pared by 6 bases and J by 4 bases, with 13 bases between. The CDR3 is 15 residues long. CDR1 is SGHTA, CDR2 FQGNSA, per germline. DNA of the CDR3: TGTGCCAGCAGTTCCGGTGCGTTTTATAATTCACCCCTCCACTTT. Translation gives CASSSGAFYNSPLHF.

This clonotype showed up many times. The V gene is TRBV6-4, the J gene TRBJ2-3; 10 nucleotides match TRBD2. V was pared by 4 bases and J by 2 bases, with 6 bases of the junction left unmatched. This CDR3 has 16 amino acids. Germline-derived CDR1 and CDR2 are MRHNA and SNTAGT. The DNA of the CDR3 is TGTGCCAGCAGTGGGCTAGCGGGGGAGAACACAGATACGCAGTATTTT. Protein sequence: CASSGLAGENTDTQYF.